The 24 T cell receptor beta chains below were found in one sample sequenced in a study of technical replicates of blood from a few donors. Assay used: immunoSEQ multiplex PCR; TCRdb lists only in-frame clones, some missing. The sample includes about 90,000 clones, 85% to 95% seen only once; the top ten take approximately 0.25%. The specimen sequenced was T cells isolated from PBMCs. The source is a human donor in good health.

The rearrangement uses TRBV4-1 and TRBJ2-7, with 10 nucleotides matching TRBD1. The junction had 4 bases not matched to a gene; V was cut back by 4 bases and J by 1 base. The CDR3 has 15 residues. The V gene's germline CDR1 is MGHRA and CDR2 YSYEKL. The CDR3 sequence: CASSLRQGASYEQYF. For the CDR3, the DNA is TGCGCCAGCAGCCTACGACAGGGGGCGTCCTACGAGCAGTACTTC.

The chain carries TRBV29-1 and TRBJ2-7; 9 bases align to TRBD1. With 6 bases clipped from V and 4 bases from J, the junction kept 10 bases outside the gene matches. Germline CDR1 SQVTM, CDR2 ANQGSEA. This CDR3 contains 14 residues. The CDR3 DNA sequence: TGCAGCGTGGAGAAGACAGGGGGTATGTACGAGCAGTACTTC. This sequence encodes CSVEKTGGMYEQYF.

The chain employs TRBV6-1 and TRBJ2-6; a possible D gene is TRBD1 (6 bases). Trimming cost V 10 bases and J 0 bases, with 10 bases left between them. CDR1 is MNHNS and CDR2 is SASEGT in the germline V gene. CDR3 length: 14 amino acids. This CDR3 reads CATHRDSGANVLTF. CDR3 bases: TGTGCCACACACAGGGACTCTGGGGCCAACGTCCTGACTTTC.

The chain uses TRBV5-1 and TRBJ1-1, with a possible D match to TRBD1 (5 bases). The germline gives CDR1 SGHRS, CDR2 YFSETQ. Trimming shortened V by 1 base and J by 1 base, and 8 bases separated the two germline ends. The CDR3 has 14 residues. The CDR3 loop reads CASSLRGRNTEAFF. The CDR3 DNA follows: TGCGCCAGCAGCTTGAGGGGCCGGAACACTGAAGCTTTCTTT. Full variable domain (rest looked up from reference TRBV5-1 and TRBJ1-1): KAGVTQTPRYLIKTRGQQVTLSCSPISGHRSVSWYQQTPGQGLQFLFEYFSETQRNKGNFPGRFSGRQFSNSRSEMNVSTLELGDSALYLCASSLRGRNTEAFFGQGTRLTVV.

The genes are TRBV4-2 and TRBJ2-2; D is ambiguous. V lost 0 bases, J lost 9 bases, and 14 bases lay in between. CDR1 and CDR2 from the germline V gene are LGHNA and YNFKEQ. This CDR3 spans 15 amino acids. CDR3 amino acids: CASSQDLPGPRELFF. In DNA form, the CDR3 reads TGTGCCAGCAGCCAAGATCTACCGGGTCCCAGGGAGCTGTTTTTT.

The chain employs TRBV2 and TRBJ2-7, with D possibly matching TRBD1 (6 bases). Germline CDR1 is SNHLY and CDR2 is FYNNEI. The CDR3 totals 14 residues. Trimming left V 8 bases short and J 3 bases short, with 17 bases between. Here the CDR3 DNA reads TGTGCCAGCCACAGGGAAAGAGGACTCTACGAGCAGTACTTC. The encoded protein is CASHRERGLYEQYF. Using reference TRBV2 and TRBJ2-7 for the parts outside the CDR3, the full variable domain is EPEVTQTPSHQVTQMGQEVILRCVPISNHLYFYWYRQILGQKVEFLVSFYNNEISEKSEIFDDQFSVERPDGSNFTLKIRSTKLEDSAMYFCASHRERGLYEQYFGPGTRLTVT.

The chain links TRBV11-2 to TRBJ2-1; TRBD1 might be the D (8 bases). CDR3 size: 15 residues. The V end lost 5 bases, the J end lost 7 bases, and 18 bases lay between the germline ends. Germline loops: CDR1 SGHAT, CDR2 FQNNGV. This CDR3 is CASSPRTGGGNEQFF. In DNA, the CDR3 is TGTGCCAGCAGCCCTCGAACAGGGGGAGGGAATGAGCAGTTCTTC.

This chain uses TRBV27 with TRBJ1-2, with TRBD1 as a possible D gene (5 bases). In germline, CDR1 is MNHEY, CDR2 SMNVEV (reference sequence). CDR3 length equals 18 residues. V was shortened by 6 bases and J by 2 bases, with 25 bases between the two germline ends. This CDR3 is CASRFARQGPTSNYGYTF. CDR3 nucleotide sequence: TGTGCCAGCAGGTTCGCCAGGCAGGGCCCTACTTCAAACTATGGCTACACCTTC.

V usage is TRBV15 and J usage is TRBJ2-7; TRBD1 might be the D (6 bases). Trimming stripped 6 bases from V and 2 bases from J, with 29 bases between. This CDR3 region has 19 residues. Germline V gives CDR1 LNHNV, CDR2 YYDKDF (reference sequence). The CDR3 loop reads CATSRVGQLDPSATYEQYF. Written as DNA, the CDR3 is TGTGCCACCAGTAGGGTCGGACAGCTGGACCCTTCGGCGACCTACGAGCAGTACTTC.

V usage is TRBV11-2 and J usage is TRBJ2-2, with TRBD2 as a possible D gene (6 bases). There are 15 residues in the CDR3. Germline CDR1 and CDR2: SGHAT and FQNNGV. The ends were cut back, 3 bases at V and 5 bases at J, with 13 bases in the middle. DNA of the CDR3: TGTGCCAGCAGCTTTTCCGGGAGCGGGACCGGGGAGCTGTTTTTT. Translation: CASSFSGSGTGELFF.

A single count supports this clone. The rearrangement links TRBV30 to TRBJ1-2, with D unresolved. Between the trimmed V and J ends, which lost 3 bases and 4 bases, there was a span of 12 bases. CDR3 length equals 13 residues. CDR1 is GTSNPN and CDR2 is SVGIG in the germline V gene (reference sequence). The CDR3 loop is CAWRNQASYGYTF. For the CDR3, the DNA is TGTGCCTGGAGGAACCAGGCAAGCTATGGCTACACCTTC.

The chain employs TRBV30 and TRBJ2-5; D unclear. V shed 5 bases and J shed 7 bases, with 14 bases lying between them. Per the germline V gene, CDR1 is GTSNPN and CDR2 is SVGIG (reference sequence). The CDR3 runs to 12 residues. As DNA, the CDR3 is TGTGCCTGGGGTACGGCGACGGGGACCCAGTACTTC. Translation: CAWGTATGTQYF.

This chain uses TRBV5-6 with TRBJ2-3; 8 positions agree with TRBD1. Germline assignment: CDR1 SGHDT and CDR2 YYEEEE. The CDR3 consists of 13 residues. V shed 9 bases and J 2 bases; nucleotides not matched to a gene: 5. The CDR3 spells CATQDRDTDTQYF. In DNA form, the CDR3 reads TGTGCCACCCAGGACAGGGACACAGATACGCAGTATTTT.

The chain links TRBV2 to TRBJ2-5; TRBD2 matches at 8 bases. The CDR3 contains 15 residues. Germline V gene data show CDR1 as SNHLY and CDR2 as FYNNEI. V lost 8 bases to trimming and J lost 2 bases; unmatched junction nucleotides: 10. CDR3: CASADPGLGQETQYF. Written as DNA, the CDR3 is TGTGCCAGCGCCGATCCGGGACTAGGGCAAGAGACCCAGTACTTC.

The chain has TRBV29-1 and TRBJ2-1; D is possibly TRBD1 (5 bases). CDR3 size: 14 residues. In germline, CDR1 is SQVTM, CDR2 ANQGSEA. CDR3 in amino acids: CPEPRARVNNEQFF. CDR3 bases: TGCCCGGAGCCCCGCGCCAGGGTAAACAATGAGCAGTTCTTC.

The chain recombines TRBV6-1 with TRBJ2-7, with D possibly matching TRBD2 (5 bases). The CDR3 runs to 14 residues. Trimming took off 8 bases at V and 2 bases at J, with 16 bases between the two ends. Per germline, CDR1 MNHNS and CDR2 SASEGT. The CDR3 protein is CASLAETTTYEQYF. CDR3 DNA: TGTGCCAGCCTCGCAGAGACTACTACCTACGAGCAGTACTTC.

This clone has only one observation. This chain connects TRBV5-1 to TRBJ2-3; 9 nucleotides line up with TRBD2. V lost 2 bases to trimming and J lost 0 bases; unmatched junction nucleotides: 4. The CDR3 length is 16 residues. Germline V gene sequence: CDR1 SGHRS, CDR2 YFSETQ. The CDR3 coding sequence is TGCGCCAGCAGCTTTAGCGGGGGTACTAGCACAGATACGCAGTATTTT. Amino acids: CASSFSGGTSTDTQYF.

The rearrangement links TRBV29-1 to TRBJ2-5; D not resolved. The germline V gene encodes CDR1 SQVTM and CDR2 ANQGSEA. The CDR3 totals 10 residues. V was clipped by 7 bases and J by 0 bases, with 3 bases between them. The CDR3 here is CSAYQETQYF. The CDR3 coding sequence is TGCAGCGCGTACCAAGAGACCCAGTACTTC.

The chain is built from TRBV10-1 and TRBJ2-7, with 11 nucleotides matching TRBD1. Germline V gene lookup returns CDR1 WNHNN and CDR2 SYGVQD (reference sequence). The CDR3 is made up of 15 amino acids. The junction had 3 bases not matched to a gene; V was cut back by 5 bases and J by 0 bases. The CDR3 loop is CASSLGTGGSYEQYF. CDR3 sequence (DNA): TGCGCCAGCAGTTTGGGGACAGGGGGCTCCTACGAGCAGTACTTC.

V gene TRBV4-1 combines with J gene TRBJ1-4; D is perhaps TRBD1 (5 bases). Germline loops: CDR1 MGHRA, CDR2 YSYEKL. Between the trimmed V and J ends, which lost 0 bases and 8 bases, there was a span of 22 bases. The CDR3 has 18 amino acids. This chain's CDR3 is CASSQEPREGRGEEKLFF. Here the CDR3 DNA reads TGCGCCAGCAGCCAAGAGCCCCGGGAGGGGAGGGGAGAGGAAAAACTGTTTTTT.

The chain employs TRBV4-1 and TRBJ1-2, with D possibly being TRBD1 (5 bases). Trimming removed 4 bases from V and 1 base from J, with 13 bases in between. CDR1 MGHRA and CDR2 YSYEKL come from the germline V gene. The CDR3 has 15 amino acids. CDR3 DNA: TGCGCCAGCAGCCCGGAGACAGCGATTAACTATGGCTACACCTTC. Its translation is CASSPETAINYGYTF.

The rearrangement joins TRBV7-8 to TRBJ2-7, with D possibly matching TRBD1 (6 bases). The V end lost 0 bases, the J end lost 0 bases, and 18 bases lay between the germline ends. Germline V lookup: CDR1 SGHVS, CDR2 FQNEAQ. This CDR3 region has 18 residues. CDR3 nucleotide sequence: TGTGCCAGCAGCTTAGCTGGAACAGGGAAATCCGGCTCCTACGAGCAGTACTTC. Encoded protein: CASSLAGTGKSGSYEQYF.

The V gene is TRBV27, the J gene TRBJ2-7, with TRBD1 matching over 9 bases. CDR1 is MNHEY and CDR2 is SMNVEV in the germline V gene (reference sequence). The CDR3 consists of 16 residues. V gave up 0 bases and J gave up 3 bases; unmatched junction bases: 6. CDR3 nucleotides: TGTGCCAGCAGTTTATCCGGACAGGGGTTTGACTACGAGCAGTACTTC. It encodes CASSLSGQGFDYEQYF.

This clone was counted a few times. This sequence joins TRBV6-4 and TRBJ2-1, with D possibly being TRBD2 (7 bases). The CDR3 spans 16 residues. V dropped 3 bases and J dropped 5 bases, with 17 bases sitting between them. Germline V gene sequence: CDR1 MRHNA, CDR2 SNTAGT. The CDR3 DNA follows: TGTGCCAGCAGTGAAGGGGGGGAAGGATGGGACAATGAGCAGTTCTTC. Translation gives CASSEGGEGWDNEQFF.